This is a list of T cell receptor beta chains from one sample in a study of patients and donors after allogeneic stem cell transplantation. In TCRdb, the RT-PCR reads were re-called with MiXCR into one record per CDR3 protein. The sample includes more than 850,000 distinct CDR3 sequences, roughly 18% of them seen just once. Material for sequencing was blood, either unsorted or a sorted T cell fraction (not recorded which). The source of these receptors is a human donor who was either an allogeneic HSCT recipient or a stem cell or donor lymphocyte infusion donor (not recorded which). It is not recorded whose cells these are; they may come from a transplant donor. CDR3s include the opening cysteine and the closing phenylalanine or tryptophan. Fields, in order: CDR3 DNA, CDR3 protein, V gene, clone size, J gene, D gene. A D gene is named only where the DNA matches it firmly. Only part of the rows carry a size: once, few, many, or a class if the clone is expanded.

TGTGCCAGCAGTGAGACAGGACTAGTCACAGGGCAGTTCTTC,CASSETGLVTGQFF,TRBV2,-,TRBJ2-1,-
TGTGCCAGCAGCTACTCGGGTGGAGGAGAGACCCAGTACTTC,CASSYSGGGETQYF,TRBV7-9,-,TRBJ2-5,-
TGTGCCAGCAGCTTATACGTGTCCTCCCTAGCGGGGGTGGAGACCCAGTACTTC,CASSLYVSSLAGVETQYF,TRBV11-2,-,TRBJ2-5,TRBD2
TGTGCCAGCAGCCCCACAGGGTTCACTAATGAAAAACTGTTTTTT,CASSPTGFTNEKLFF,TRBV12-3/TRBV12-4,-,TRBJ1-4,-
TGTGCCAGCAGCTCCAAGACTAGCGGGAGAGGTAGGGGTGAGCAGTTCTTC,CASSSKTSGRGRGEQFF,TRBV5-8,few,TRBJ2-1,TRBD2
TGTGCCAGCAGTTACGCGGAAGGGAGGGGGAGCAATCAGCCCCAGCATTTT,CASSYAEGRGSNQPQHF,TRBV6-2/TRBV6-3,-,TRBJ1-5,-
TGCAGCGTCCCGGTCTCCGGGACAAGAGATAACTATGGCTACACCTTC,CSVPVSGTRDNYGYTF,TRBV29-1,few,TRBJ1-2,-
TGCGCCAGCAGCTCAAATCAGCCGGCGGGAGAGACCCAGTACTTC,CASSSNQPAGETQYF,TRBV5-1,many,TRBJ2-5,-
TGCAGTGCTAGAGTTAAGGGAGAAGCTTTCTTT,CSARVKGEAFF,TRBV20-1,-,TRBJ1-1,-
TGTGCCAGCTCCTCACAGAGGACAAGAACTGAAGCTTTCTTT,CASSSQRTRTEAFF,TRBV12-3/TRBV12-4,-,TRBJ1-1,-
TGTGCCAGCAGCCAAGAGGGGACGGGGGGCAACGAGCAGTACTTC,CASSQEGTGGNEQYF,TRBV4-2,few,TRBJ2-7,-
TGTGCCAGCAACCTGAGACAGGGAGGCTCCTACGAGCAGTACTTC,CASNLRQGGSYEQYF,TRBV6-1,-,TRBJ2-7,-
TGTGCCAGCAGCTCCGCAGGCGGACCCAAGACCTATGGCTACACCTTC,CASSSAGGPKTYGYTF,TRBV7-2,-,TRBJ1-2,-
TGTGCCAGCAGCTCGACGGTCAAGGGTGGGAATGAAAAACTGTTTTTT,CASSSTVKGGNEKLFF,TRBV7-9,-,TRBJ1-4,-
TGCAGCGTCCCCGACCCCGAGAGAAGCTTTACAGATACGCAGTATTTT,CSVPDPERSFTDTQYF,TRBV29-1,few,TRBJ2-3,-
TGTGCCAGCAGTGAACAAGGCGGACTGGAAGCTAACTATGGCTACACCTTC,CASSEQGGLEANYGYTF,TRBV6-1,-,TRBJ1-2,-
TGTGCCAGCAGCGGGACTCTTACCTACGAGCAGTACTTC,CASSGTLTYEQYF,TRBV7-9,few,TRBJ2-7,-
TGTGCCAGCAGTGGGCCGGGGCCGGCTAGCAATCAGCCCCAGCATTTT,CASSGPGPASNQPQHF,TRBV25-1,once,TRBJ1-5,-
TGCAGTGCTAGAGATATGTTCGGGGGCGTGGGAGGGGAGACCCAGTACTTC,CSARDMFGGVGGETQYF,TRBV20-1,-,TRBJ2-5,-
TGTGCCAGCACCATATCCGGGACAGGGGGCCATGGCTACACCTTC,CASTISGTGGHGYTF,TRBV12-3/TRBV12-4,many,TRBJ1-2,TRBD1
TGTGCCAGCAGTTTTAGTGGCAAGGGGTACAATGAGCAGTTCTTC,CASSFSGKGYNEQFF,TRBV12-3/TRBV12-4,many,TRBJ2-1,-
TGTGCCAGCAGTTATACGGGGGCTGGTAACTATGGCTACACCTTC,CASSYTGAGNYGYTF,TRBV6-5,few,TRBJ1-2,-
TGCAGCGTGTTACTGGCGGACAGAGCATCACATACGCAGTATTTT,CSVLLADRASHTQYF,TRBV29-1,many,TRBJ2-3,-
TGTGCCAGCAGGCCGTTCTTACGGACAGGGGAGGATGGCTACACCTTC,CASRPFLRTGEDGYTF,TRBV7-9,few,TRBJ1-2,TRBD1
TGTGCCAGCTCACCTCAGGTTGGGGAAGAGACCCAGTACTTC,CASSPQVGEETQYF,TRBV18,-,TRBJ2-5,-